This TCR beta chain was retrieved from a study of T cells in localized non-small cell lung cancer. General study findings and limits: Paired adjacent lung recovered a median roughly 60 of the top 100 tumor clones. The greatest T cell clonality was found in uninvolved adjacent lung (higher than in tumor).

Note on this clone: The antigen is not known.

This CDR3 has 17 residues. The germline V gene encodes CDR1 LNHNV and CDR2 YYDKDF (reference sequence). Trimming at V came to 1 base and at J to 0 bases, leaving 8 bases not matched to a gene. The assay was immunoSEQ multiplex PCR, and TCRdb's table has in-frame clones only and misses some. The sample has approximately 21,000 clones, 85% to 90% seen once. The chain combines TRBV15 with TRBJ1-1, with 7 bases fitting TRBD1. The source material was peripheral blood, sampled before any cancer treatment. The sequence came from a male donor older than 55 with stage I lung adenocarcinoma. The CDR3 is CATSRGGGTVLNTEAFF. DNA for the CDR3: TGTGCCACCAGCAGAGGGGGCGGGACAGTACTGAACACTGAAGCTTTCTTT.